The rows below give T cell receptor beta chains drawn from one sample of a study of shared T cell receptors in the human thymus. Profiling relied on immunoSEQ multiplex PCR, and the TCRdb table lists in-frame clones only, not all of them. The sample has more than 300,000 clones, roughly 94% seen once; the top ten hold approximately 0.02%. The specimen was thymocytes. The receptors come from a human donor. Each CDR3 is given with its conserved first and last residue. Each record gives: V gene, clone size, J gene, D gene, CDR3 protein, CDR3 DNA. A D gene is named only where the DNA matches it firmly. For some rows the clone size is stated as once, few or many, or as a class when expanded; others skip it.

V gene: TRBV7-3; clone size: .; J gene: TRBJ1-1; D gene: .; CDR3 protein: CASSSTGRSNTEAFF; CDR3 DNA: TGTGCCAGCAGCTCAACGGGACGATCCAACACTGAAGCTTTCTTT
V gene: TRBV7-9; clone size: .; J gene: TRBJ2-5; D gene: .; CDR3 protein: CASSLVGIEETQYF; CDR3 DNA: TGTGCCAGCAGCTTAGTGGGGATAGAGGAGACCCAGTACTTC
V gene: TRBV11-3; clone size: .; J gene: TRBJ2-7; D gene: .; CDR3 protein: CASSSPRDWQYF; CDR3 DNA: TGTGCCAGCAGCTCCCCCAGGGATTGGCAGTACTTC
V gene: TRBV28; clone size: .; J gene: TRBJ1-1; D gene: TRBD1; CDR3 protein: CASSFKGAPTEAFF; CDR3 DNA: TGTGCCAGCAGTTTTAAGGGGGCGCCCACTGAAGCTTTCTTT
V gene: TRBV4-1; clone size: .; J gene: TRBJ1-3; D gene: .; CDR3 protein: CASSHTTPACRPGNTIYF; CDR3 DNA: TGCGCCAGCAGTCATACCACCCCTGCGTGTCGCCCTGGAAACACCATATATTTT
V gene: TRBV4-3; clone size: .; J gene: TRBJ2-2; D gene: .; CDR3 protein: CASSPTPGELFF; CDR3 DNA: TGCGCCAGCAGCCCTACTCCCGGGGAGCTGTTTTTT
V gene: TRBV2; clone size: .; J gene: TRBJ2-1; D gene: TRBD2; CDR3 protein: CASSIAGGPDNEQFF; CDR3 DNA: TGTGCCAGCAGTATAGCGGGAGGGCCCGACAATGAGCAGTTCTTC
V gene: TRBV29-1; clone size: .; J gene: TRBJ2-1; D gene: .; CDR3 protein: CSVEDFQRTSYNEQFF; CDR3 DNA: TGCAGCGTTGAAGATTTCCAGCGGACCTCCTACAATGAGCAGTTCTTC
V gene: TRBV5-1; clone size: .; J gene: TRBJ1-2; D gene: .; CDR3 protein: CASSLMAGFSYGYTF; CDR3 DNA: TGCGCCAGCAGCTTGATGGCTGGGTTCTCCTATGGCTACACCTTC
V gene: TRBV28; clone size: .; J gene: TRBJ1-5; D gene: TRBD1; CDR3 protein: CASSLFKGGRDSRNQPQHF; CDR3 DNA: TGTGCCAGCAGCTTATTCAAGGGGGGACGGGACAGCCGCAATCAGCCCCAGCATTTT
V gene: TRBV7-9; clone size: .; J gene: TRBJ1-5; D gene: .; CDR3 protein: CASSRGGASSNQPQHF; CDR3 DNA: TGTGCCAGCAGTCGAGGGGGTGCGTCCAGCAATCAGCCCCAGCATTTT
V gene: TRBV9; clone size: .; J gene: TRBJ2-3; D gene: .; CDR3 protein: CASSVNRASVIGTDTQYF; CDR3 DNA: TGTGCCAGCAGCGTAAATAGGGCTAGCGTTATTGGCACAGATACGCAGTATTTT
V gene: TRBV11-3; clone size: .; J gene: TRBJ1-5; D gene: .; CDR3 protein: CASAPWTDQPQHF; CDR3 DNA: TGTGCCAGCGCACCGTGGACAGATCAGCCCCAGCATTTT
V gene: TRBV11-3; clone size: .; J gene: TRBJ2-1; D gene: .; CDR3 protein: CASSLPGSGGYNEQFF; CDR3 DNA: TGTGCCAGCAGCCTTCCGGGGTCAGGGGGGTACAATGAGCAGTTCTTC
V gene: TRBV6-5; clone size: .; J gene: TRBJ2-7; D gene: TRBD2; CDR3 protein: CASSYSAGGLYEQYF; CDR3 DNA: TGTGCCAGCAGTTACTCGGCGGGAGGGCTCTACGAGCAGTACTTC
V gene: TRBV25-1; clone size: .; J gene: TRBJ2-1; D gene: .; CDR3 protein: CASSESIARGVGHNEQFF; CDR3 DNA: TGTGCCAGCAGTGAATCTATAGCCCGGGGAGTGGGGCACAATGAGCAGTTCTTC
V gene: TRBV5-4; clone size: .; J gene: TRBJ2-1; D gene: .; CDR3 protein: CASSFRKNEQFF; CDR3 DNA: TGTGCCAGCAGCTTTCGCAAGAATGAGCAGTTCTTC
V gene: TRBV30; clone size: once; J gene: TRBJ2-1; D gene: .; CDR3 protein: CAWAESPGPFF; CDR3 DNA: TGTGCCTGGGCGGAGTCCCCCGGTCCGTTCTTC
V gene: TRBV28; clone size: .; J gene: TRBJ2-7; D gene: TRBD2; CDR3 protein: CASSTLAGPSYEQYF; CDR3 DNA: TGTGCCAGCAGTACCCTAGCGGGACCCTCCTACGAGCAGTACTTC
V gene: TRBV7-2; clone size: .; J gene: TRBJ2-3; D gene: .; CDR3 protein: CASSRVPMLSTDTQYF; CDR3 DNA: TGTGCCAGCAGCCGCGTCCCCATGCTTAGCACAGATACGCAGTATTTT
V gene: TRBV28; clone size: .; J gene: TRBJ1-5; D gene: TRBD1; CDR3 protein: CASSFGTGGVQPQHF; CDR3 DNA: TGTGCCAGCAGTTTTGGGACAGGGGGCGTTCAGCCCCAGCATTTT
V gene: TRBV27; clone size: .; J gene: TRBJ1-2; D gene: .; CDR3 protein: CASSSSDRGYTF; CDR3 DNA: .
V gene: TRBV27; clone size: .; J gene: TRBJ2-7; D gene: TRBD1; CDR3 protein: CAISGTGYYEQYF; CDR3 DNA: TGTGCCATCTCCGGGACAGGGTACTACGAGCAGTACTTC
V gene: TRBV2; clone size: .; J gene: TRBJ1-1; D gene: .; CDR3 protein: CASSVPEWRQPGAEAFF; CDR3 DNA: TGTGCCAGCAGTGTCCCTGAGTGGAGACAGCCGGGAGCTGAAGCTTTCTTT
V gene: TRBV30; clone size: .; J gene: TRBJ1-4; D gene: .; CDR3 protein: CAWSVGDGQSLATNEKLFF; CDR3 DNA: TGTGCCTGGAGTGTAGGTGACGGGCAGTCCCTTGCAACTAATGAAAAACTGTTTTTT
V gene: TRBV5-5; clone size: .; J gene: TRBJ2-2; D gene: TRBD2; CDR3 protein: CASSYTPGLAGTGELFF; CDR3 DNA: TGTGCCAGCAGCTATACCCCGGGACTAGCAGGCACCGGGGAGCTGTTTTTT